The sequence of this T cell receptor (beta chain) was determined in a study of Graves' ophthalmopathy and Graves' hyperthyroidism. Study as a whole: Sampling took place at initial diagnosis, with peripheral blood obtained before any treatment.

The TCR beta CDR3 regions underwent amplification from RNA transcripts. First-round RT-PCR employed HTBI primers, with a second-round multiplex PCR after it. Using its own MiXCR run on the multiplex PCR reads, TCRdb lists one record per CDR3 protein. The table shows under 250,000 distinct CDR3 sequences, with roughly 21% occurring only once. This clonotype was seen at least ten times. Ineligible for inclusion were patients with other autoimmune diseases, uncontrolled infections, pregnancy or lactation. A diagnosis was made from clinical symptoms together with serum thyroxine, TRAb, thyroid ultrasound and orbital computed tomography. Sequencing was performed on peripheral blood. The receptor was isolated from a woman aged 50 to 60 with Graves' ophthalmopathy.

As DNA, the CDR3 is TGTGCCAGCAGCGCTGGACTGAGCTACGAGCAGTACTTC. It encodes CASSAGLSYEQYF. The chain carries TRBV9 and TRBJ2-7, with TRBD2 as a possible D gene (5 bases). In germline, CDR1 is SGDLS, CDR2 YYNGEE. The CDR3 totals 13 residues. Trimming took 3 bases from V and 3 from J, leaving 10 bases between them.